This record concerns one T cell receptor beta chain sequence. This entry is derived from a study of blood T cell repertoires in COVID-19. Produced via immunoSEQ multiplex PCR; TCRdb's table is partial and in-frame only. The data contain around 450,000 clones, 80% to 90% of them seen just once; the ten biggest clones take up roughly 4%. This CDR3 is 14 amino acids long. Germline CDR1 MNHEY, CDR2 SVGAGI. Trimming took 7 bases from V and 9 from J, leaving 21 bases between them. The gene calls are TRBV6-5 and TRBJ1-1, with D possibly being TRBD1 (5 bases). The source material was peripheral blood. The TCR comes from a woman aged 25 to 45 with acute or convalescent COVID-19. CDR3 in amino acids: CASIAGPTGEKAFF. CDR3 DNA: TGTGCCAGCATCGCAGGGCCCACTGGTGAAAAAGCTTTCTTT.